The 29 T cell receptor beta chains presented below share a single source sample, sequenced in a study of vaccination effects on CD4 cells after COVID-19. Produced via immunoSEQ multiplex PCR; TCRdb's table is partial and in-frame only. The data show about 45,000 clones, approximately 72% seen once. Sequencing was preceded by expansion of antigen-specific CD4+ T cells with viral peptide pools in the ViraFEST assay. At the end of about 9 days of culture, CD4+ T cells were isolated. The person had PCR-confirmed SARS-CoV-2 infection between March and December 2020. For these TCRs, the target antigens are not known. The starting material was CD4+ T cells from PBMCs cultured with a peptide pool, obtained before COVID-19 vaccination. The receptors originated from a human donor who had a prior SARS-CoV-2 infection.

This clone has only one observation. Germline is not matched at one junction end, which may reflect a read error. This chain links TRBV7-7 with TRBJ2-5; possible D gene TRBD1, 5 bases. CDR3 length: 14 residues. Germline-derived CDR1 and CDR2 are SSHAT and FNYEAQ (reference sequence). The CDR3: CASSPSGYQETQYF. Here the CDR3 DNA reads TGTGCTAGCAGCCCCTCAGGGTACCAAGAGACCCAGTACTTC.

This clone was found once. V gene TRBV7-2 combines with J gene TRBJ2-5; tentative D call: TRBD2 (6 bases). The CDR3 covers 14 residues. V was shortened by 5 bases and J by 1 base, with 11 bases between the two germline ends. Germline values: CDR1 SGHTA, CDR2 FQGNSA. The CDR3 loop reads CASSQGLSQETQYF. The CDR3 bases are TGTGCCAGCAGCCAGGGACTCTCCCAAGAGACCCAGTACTTC.

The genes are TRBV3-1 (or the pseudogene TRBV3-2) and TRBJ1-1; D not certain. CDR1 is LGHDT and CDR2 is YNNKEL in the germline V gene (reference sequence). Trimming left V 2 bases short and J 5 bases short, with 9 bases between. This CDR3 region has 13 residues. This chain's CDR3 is CASSQRRETEAFF. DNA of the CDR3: TGTGCCAGCAGCCAAAGAAGGGAGACTGAAGCTTTCTTT.

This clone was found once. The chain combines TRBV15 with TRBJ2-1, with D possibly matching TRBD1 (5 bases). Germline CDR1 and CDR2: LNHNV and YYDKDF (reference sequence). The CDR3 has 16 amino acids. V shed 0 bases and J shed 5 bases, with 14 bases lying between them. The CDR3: CATSRDRGLINNEQFF. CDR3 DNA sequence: TGTGCCACCAGCAGAGATAGGGGTTTAATAAACAATGAGCAGTTCTTC.

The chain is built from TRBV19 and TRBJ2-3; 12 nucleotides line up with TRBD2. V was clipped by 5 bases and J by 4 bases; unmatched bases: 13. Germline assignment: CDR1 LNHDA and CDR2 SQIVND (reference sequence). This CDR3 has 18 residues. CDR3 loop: CASSWLAGGPLTPDTQYF. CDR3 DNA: TGTGCCAGTAGTTGGCTAGCGGGAGGGCCTTTAACGCCAGATACGCAGTATTTT.

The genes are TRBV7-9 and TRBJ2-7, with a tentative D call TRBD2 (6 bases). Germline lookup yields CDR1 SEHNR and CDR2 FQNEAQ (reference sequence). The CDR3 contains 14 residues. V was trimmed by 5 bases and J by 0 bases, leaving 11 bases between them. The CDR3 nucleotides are TGTGCCAGCAGCCCGCGGGGCTACTCCTACGAGCAGTACTTC. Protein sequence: CASSPRGYSYEQYF.

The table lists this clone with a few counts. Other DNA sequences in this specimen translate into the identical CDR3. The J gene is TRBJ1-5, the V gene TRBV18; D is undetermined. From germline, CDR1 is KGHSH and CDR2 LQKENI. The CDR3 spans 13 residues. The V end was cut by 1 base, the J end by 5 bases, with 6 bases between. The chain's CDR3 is CASSPLEDQPQHF. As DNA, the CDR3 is TGTGCCAGCTCACCACTAGAAGATCAGCCCCAGCATTTT.

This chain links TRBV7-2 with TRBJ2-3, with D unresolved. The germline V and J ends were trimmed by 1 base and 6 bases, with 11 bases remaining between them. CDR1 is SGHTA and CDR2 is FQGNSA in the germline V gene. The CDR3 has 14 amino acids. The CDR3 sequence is CASSLDTASDTQYF. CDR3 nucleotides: TGTGCCAGCAGCTTAGACACCGCATCGGATACGCAGTATTTT.

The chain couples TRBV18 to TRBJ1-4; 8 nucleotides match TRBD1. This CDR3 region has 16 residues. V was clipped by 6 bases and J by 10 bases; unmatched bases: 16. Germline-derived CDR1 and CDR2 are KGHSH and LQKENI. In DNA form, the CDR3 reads TGTGCCAGCTCCGACCAGGGGGCCACTAGCTTAAGAAAACTGTTTTTT. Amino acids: CASSDQGATSLRKLFF. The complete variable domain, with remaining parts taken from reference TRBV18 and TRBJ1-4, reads NAGVMQNPRHLVRRRGQEARLRCSPMKGHSHVYWYRQLPEEGLKFMVYLQKENIIDESGMPKERFSAEFPKEGPSILRIQQVVRGDSAAYFCASSDQGATSLRKLFFGSGTQLSVL.

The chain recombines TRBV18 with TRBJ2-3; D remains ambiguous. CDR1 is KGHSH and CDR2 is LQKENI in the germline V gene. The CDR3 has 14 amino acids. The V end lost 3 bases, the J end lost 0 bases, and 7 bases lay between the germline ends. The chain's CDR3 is CASSPGSSTDTQYF. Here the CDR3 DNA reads TGTGCCAGCTCACCCGGATCTAGCACAGATACGCAGTATTTT.

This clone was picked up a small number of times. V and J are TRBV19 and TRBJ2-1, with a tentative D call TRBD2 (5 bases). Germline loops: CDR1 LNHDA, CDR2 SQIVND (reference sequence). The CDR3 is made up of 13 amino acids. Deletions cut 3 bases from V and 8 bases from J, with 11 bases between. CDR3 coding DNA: TGTGCCAGTAGTATTACGGGGAGCGATGAGCAGTTCTTC. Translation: CASSITGSDEQFF.

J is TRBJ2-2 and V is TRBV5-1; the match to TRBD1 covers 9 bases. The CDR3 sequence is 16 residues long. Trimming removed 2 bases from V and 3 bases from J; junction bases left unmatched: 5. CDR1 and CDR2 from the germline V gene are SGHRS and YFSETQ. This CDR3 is CASSFAGQGDTGELFF. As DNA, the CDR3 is TGCGCCAGCAGCTTCGCGGGACAGGGTGACACCGGGGAGCTGTTTTTT.

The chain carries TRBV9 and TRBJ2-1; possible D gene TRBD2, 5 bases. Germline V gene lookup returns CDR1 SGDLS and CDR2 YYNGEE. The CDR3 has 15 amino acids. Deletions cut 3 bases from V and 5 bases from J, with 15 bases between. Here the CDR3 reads CASSAAGISDNEQFF. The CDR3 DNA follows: TGTGCCAGCAGCGCAGCCGGGATTAGCGACAATGAGCAGTTCTTC.

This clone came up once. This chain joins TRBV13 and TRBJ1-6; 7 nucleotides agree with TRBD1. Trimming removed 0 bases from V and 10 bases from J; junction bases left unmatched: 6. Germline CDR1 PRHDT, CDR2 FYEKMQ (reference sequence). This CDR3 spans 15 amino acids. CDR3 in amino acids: CASSLGAGGRSPLHF. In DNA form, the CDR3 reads TGTGCCAGCAGCTTAGGGGCAGGGGGGCGATCACCCCTCCACTTT.

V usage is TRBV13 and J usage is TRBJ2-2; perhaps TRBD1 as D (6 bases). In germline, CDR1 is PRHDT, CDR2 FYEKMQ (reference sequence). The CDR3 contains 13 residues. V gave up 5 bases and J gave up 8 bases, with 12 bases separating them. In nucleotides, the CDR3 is TGTGCCAGCAGCCTCACAGGGCTAGGGGAGCTGTTTTTT. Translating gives CASSLTGLGELFF.

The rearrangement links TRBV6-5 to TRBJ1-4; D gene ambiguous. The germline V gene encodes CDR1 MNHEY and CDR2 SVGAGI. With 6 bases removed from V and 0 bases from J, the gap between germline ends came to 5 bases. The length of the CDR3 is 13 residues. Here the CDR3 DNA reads TGTGCCAGCAGAGGTCCAACTAATGAAAAACTGTTTTTT. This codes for CASRGPTNEKLFF.

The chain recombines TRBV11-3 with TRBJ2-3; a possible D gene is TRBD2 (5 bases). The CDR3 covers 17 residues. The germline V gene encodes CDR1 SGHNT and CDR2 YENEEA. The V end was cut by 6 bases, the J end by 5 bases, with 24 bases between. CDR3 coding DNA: TGTGCCAGCAGGCCCACTTATTTGGGTAGCGTGCAAGATACGCAGTATTTT. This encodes CASRPTYLGSVQDTQYF.

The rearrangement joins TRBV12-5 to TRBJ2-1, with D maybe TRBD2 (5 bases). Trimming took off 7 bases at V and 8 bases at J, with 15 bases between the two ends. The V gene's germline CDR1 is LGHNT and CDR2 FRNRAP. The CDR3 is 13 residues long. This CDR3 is CASERGPLYEQFF. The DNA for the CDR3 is TGTGCTAGTGAGAGAGGGCCCCTATATGAGCAGTTCTTC.

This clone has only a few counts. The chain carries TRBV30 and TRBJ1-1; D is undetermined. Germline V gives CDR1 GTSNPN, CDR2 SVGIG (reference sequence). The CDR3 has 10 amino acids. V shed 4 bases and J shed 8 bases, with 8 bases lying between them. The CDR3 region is CAWKGPEAFF. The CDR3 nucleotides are TGTGCCTGGAAAGGGCCCGAAGCTTTCTTT.

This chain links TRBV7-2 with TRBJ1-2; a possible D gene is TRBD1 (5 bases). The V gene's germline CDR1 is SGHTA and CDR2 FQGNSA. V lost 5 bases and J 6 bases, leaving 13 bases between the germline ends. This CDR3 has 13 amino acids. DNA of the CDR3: TGTGCCAGCAGCCCAGGGATCGGCGATGGCTACACCTTC. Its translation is CASSPGIGDGYTF.

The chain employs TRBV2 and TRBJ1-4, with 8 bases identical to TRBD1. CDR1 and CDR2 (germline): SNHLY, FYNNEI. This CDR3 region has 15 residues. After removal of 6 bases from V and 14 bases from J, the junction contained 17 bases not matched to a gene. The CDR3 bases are TGTGCCAGCAGCCCGACGACAGGGGCCACTAGCGACCTGTTTTTT. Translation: CASSPTTGATSDLFF. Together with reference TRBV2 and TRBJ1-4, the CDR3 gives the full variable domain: EPEVTQTPSHQVTQMGQEVILRCVPISNHLYFYWYRQILGQKVEFLVSFYNNEISEKSEIFDDQFSVERPDGSNFTLKIRSTKLEDSAMYFCASSPTTGATSDLFFGSGTQLSVL.

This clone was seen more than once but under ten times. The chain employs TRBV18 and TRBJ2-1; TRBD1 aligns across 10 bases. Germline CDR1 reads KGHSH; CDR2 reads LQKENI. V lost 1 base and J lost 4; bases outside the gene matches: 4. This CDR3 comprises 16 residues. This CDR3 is CASSPQTGGGYNEQFF. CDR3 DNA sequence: TGTGCCAGCTCACCACAGACAGGGGGCGGGTACAATGAGCAGTTCTTC.

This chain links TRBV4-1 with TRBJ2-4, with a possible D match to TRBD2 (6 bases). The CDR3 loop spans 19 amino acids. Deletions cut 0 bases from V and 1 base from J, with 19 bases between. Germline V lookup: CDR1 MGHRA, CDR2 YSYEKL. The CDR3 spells CASSQDKRFSGPAKNIQYF. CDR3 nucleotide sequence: TGCGCCAGCAGCCAAGATAAGAGATTTAGCGGACCTGCCAAAAACATTCAGTACTTC.

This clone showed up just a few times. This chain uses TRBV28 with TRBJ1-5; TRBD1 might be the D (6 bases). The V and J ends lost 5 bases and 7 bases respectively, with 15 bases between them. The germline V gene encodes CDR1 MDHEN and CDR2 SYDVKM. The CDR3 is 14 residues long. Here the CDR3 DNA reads TGTGCCAGCAGTCCGGACAGACTAGAGCAGCCCCAGCATTTT. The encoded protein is CASSPDRLEQPQHF.

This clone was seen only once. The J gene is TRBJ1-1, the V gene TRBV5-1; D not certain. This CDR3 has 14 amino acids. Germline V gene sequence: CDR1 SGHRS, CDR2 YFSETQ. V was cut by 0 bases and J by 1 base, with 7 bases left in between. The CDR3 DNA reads TGCGCCAGCAGCTTGGGATGGGGGAACACTGAAGCTTTCTTT. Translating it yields CASSLGWGNTEAFF.

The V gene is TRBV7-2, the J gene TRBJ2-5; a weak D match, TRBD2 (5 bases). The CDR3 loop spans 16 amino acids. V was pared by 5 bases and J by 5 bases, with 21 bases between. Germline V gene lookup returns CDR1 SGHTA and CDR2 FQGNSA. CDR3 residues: CASSPPGLSRGETQYF. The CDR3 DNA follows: TGTGCCAGCAGCCCCCCCGGACTCAGTAGAGGGGAGACCCAGTACTTC.

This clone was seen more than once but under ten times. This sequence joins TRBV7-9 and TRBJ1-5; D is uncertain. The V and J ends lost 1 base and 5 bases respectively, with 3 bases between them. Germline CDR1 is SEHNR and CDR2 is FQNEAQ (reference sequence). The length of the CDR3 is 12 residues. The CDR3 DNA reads TGTGCCAGCAGCTTAGGCGATCAGCCCCAGCATTTT. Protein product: CASSLGDQPQHF.

CDR3 in DNA: TGTGCCAGCTCTCGGAAACCGGGACAGGACATGAACACTGAAGCTTTCTTT. This codes for CASSRKPGQDMNTEAFF. The rearrangement uses TRBV18 and TRBJ1-1; 8 nucleotides line up with TRBD1. Germline CDR1 is KGHSH and CDR2 is LQKENI. V shed 6 bases, J shed 0 bases, and the junction held 12 bases outside the gene matches. This CDR3 has 17 residues.

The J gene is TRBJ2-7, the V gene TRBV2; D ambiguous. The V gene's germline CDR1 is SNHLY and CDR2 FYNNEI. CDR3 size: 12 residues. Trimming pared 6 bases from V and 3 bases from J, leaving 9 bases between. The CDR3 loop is CASRQENYEQYF. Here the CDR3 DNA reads TGTGCCAGCAGGCAGGAAAACTACGAGCAGTACTTC.